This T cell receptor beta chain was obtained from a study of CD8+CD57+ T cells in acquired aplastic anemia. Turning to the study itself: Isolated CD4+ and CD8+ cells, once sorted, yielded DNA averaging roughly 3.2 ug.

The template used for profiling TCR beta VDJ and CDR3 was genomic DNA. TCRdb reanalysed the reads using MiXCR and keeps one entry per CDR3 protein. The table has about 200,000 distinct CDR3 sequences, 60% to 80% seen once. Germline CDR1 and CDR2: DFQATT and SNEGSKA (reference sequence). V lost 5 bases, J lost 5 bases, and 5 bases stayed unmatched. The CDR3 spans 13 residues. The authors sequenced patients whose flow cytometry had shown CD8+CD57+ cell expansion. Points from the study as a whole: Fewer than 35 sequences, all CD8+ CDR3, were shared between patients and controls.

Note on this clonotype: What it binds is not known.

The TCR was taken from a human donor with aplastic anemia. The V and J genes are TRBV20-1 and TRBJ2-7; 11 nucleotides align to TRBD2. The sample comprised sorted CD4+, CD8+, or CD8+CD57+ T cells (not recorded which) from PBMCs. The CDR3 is CSAETSGSHEQYF. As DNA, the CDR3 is TGCAGTGCTGAAACTAGCGGGAGTCACGAGCAGTACTTC.